This is a list of T cell receptor beta chains from one sample in a study of Graves' ophthalmopathy and Graves' hyperthyroidism. TCRdb re-derived calls from the multiplex PCR reads in MiXCR, one entry per CDR3 protein. The sample lists approximately 410,000 distinct CDR3 sequences; 15% were seen once. Sequencing used peripheral blood. All receptors derive from a woman between 18 and 29 years old with stable Graves' hyperthyroidism. Each CDR3 is given with its conserved first and last residue. A D gene is named only where the DNA matches it firmly. Where a row states a size, it is once, few, many or the class of an expanded clone; other rows omit it.

D	V	J	size	DNA	CDR3
TRBD2	TRBV7-2	TRBJ2-5	many	TGTGCCAGCAGCTTAACTAGCGGGGGTTCAGGGACCCAGTACTTC	CASSLTSGGSGTQYF
.	TRBV6-2/TRBV6-3	TRBJ1-2	many	TGTGCCAGCAGTTACTCGCCCGGCAAAAGGCTAACCCAATCCTATGGCTACACCTTC	CASSYSPGKRLTQSYGYTF
.	TRBV18	TRBJ1-2	few	TGTGCCAGCTCACCGTTGATTCGAGGGCTAACTAACTATGGCTACACCTTC	CASSPLIRGLTNYGYTF
TRBD1	TRBV7-3	TRBJ1-1	few	TGTGCCAGCAGCCCCATTACTCCAGTGGTCCCAGGACAGGCGATCACTGAAGCTTTCTTT	CASSPITPVVPGQAITEAFF
.	TRBV19	TRBJ2-5	many	TGTGCCAGTAAGGATCCAGGGACGACGGAGACCCAGTACTTC	CASKDPGTTETQYF
.	TRBV28	TRBJ2-5	once	TGTGCCAGCATCGACGGGGGCAGAGAGACCCAGTACTTC	CASIDGGRETQYF
TRBD1	TRBV12-3/TRBV12-4	TRBJ1-5	.	TGTGCCAGCAGTTTCCAGCCGGGACAGGGGGGGCAGCCCCAGCATTTT	CASSFQPGQGGQPQHF
.	TRBV11-2	TRBJ1-6	many	TGTGCCAGCAGCCGGATAGACGGGGCTAATTCACCCCTCCACTTT	CASSRIDGANSPLHF
.	TRBV5-1	TRBJ2-2	few	TGCGCCAGCACCCCCAGTACCACCGGGGAGCTGTTTTTT	CASTPSTTGELFF
TRBD1	TRBV12-3/TRBV12-4	TRBJ1-2	many	TGTGCCAGCATCCCCGGGACAGGGGGCGGAGGCTACACCTTC	CASIPGTGGGGYTF
.	TRBV6-1	TRBJ2-7	many	TGTGCCAGCATGGACGCCGGTTACTCCTACGAGCAGTACTTC	CASMDAGYSYEQYF
TRBD2	TRBV4-1	TRBJ2-5	few	TGCGCCAGCAGCCAGAATTCCCTAGCGGGGCAAGAGACCCAGTACTTC	CASSQNSLAGQETQYF
.	TRBV7-9	TRBJ2-7	many	TGTGCCAGCAGCTTAGCGGGAACCGAGCAGTACTTC	CASSLAGTEQYF
.	TRBV11-3	TRBJ2-2	.	TGTGCCAGCAGCACCAGGACGGCGACCGGGGAGCTGTTTTTT	CASSTRTATGELFF
TRBD1	TRBV27	TRBJ1-1	.	TGTGCCAGCAGTGAACCCGACAGGGCCACTGAAGCTTTCTTT	CASSEPDRATEAFF
TRBD2	TRBV6-5	TRBJ2-5	many	TGTGCCAGCAGTCCGACTAGCGGGGGCTTGGAGACCCAGTACTTC	CASSPTSGGLETQYF
.	TRBV6-4	TRBJ2-5	many	TGTGCCAACGGACTCCCAGGGACCCAGTACTTC	CANGLPGTQYF
.	TRBV12-3/TRBV12-4	TRBJ1-1	many	TGTGCCAGCAGTTTACTGGCTGGGGTGCGGGACACTGAAGCTTTCTTT	CASSLLAGVRDTEAFF
.	TRBV7-8	TRBJ1-5	.	TGTGCCAGCAGCCCAGGACGGGTGCATCAGCCCCAGCATTTT	CASSPGRVHQPQHF
.	TRBV5-1	TRBJ1-1	many	TGCGCCAGCAGCTTGGCCTGGCAGAACACTGAAGCTTTCTTT	CASSLAWQNTEAFF
TRBD1	TRBV6-2/TRBV6-3	TRBJ1-5	many	TGTGCCAGCAGTTCGGGACAGTCTAGCAATCAGCCCCAGCATTTT	CASSSGQSSNQPQHF
.	TRBV6-1	TRBJ1-1	.	TGTGCCAGCAGTGAAGCGCCCGGGGGAATTGGTGAAGCTTTCTTT	CASSEAPGGIGEAFF
.	TRBV12-3/TRBV12-4	TRBJ1-2	many	TGTGCCAGCAGCCCGGGAGTTACTAACTATGGCTACACCTTC	CASSPGVTNYGYTF
TRBD1	TRBV10-3	TRBJ1-1	many	TGTGCCATACCCCGACAGGGAAGTATGAACACTGAAGCTTTCTTT	CAIPRQGSMNTEAFF
TRBD1	TRBV4-1	TRBJ2-5	many	TGCGCCAGCAGCCAAGCGACAGGGCGGACCCAGTACTTC	CASSQATGRTQYF
TRBD1	TRBV18	TRBJ1-1	.	TGTGCCAGCTCACTATCAATCGGACAGGGTTTGAACACTGAAGCTTTCTTT	CASSLSIGQGLNTEAFF
.	TRBV12-3/TRBV12-4	TRBJ2-4	many	TGTGCCAGCAGTCGGGTGATGGGGGGAAACATTCAGTACTTC	CASSRVMGGNIQYF
.	TRBV7-2	TRBJ1-5	few	TGTGCCAGCAGCGATTCTAGGGATCAGCCCCAGCATTTT	CASSDSRDQPQHF
.	TRBV5-1	TRBJ1-5	.	TGCGCCAGCAGCAAGGCAGAGAATCAGCCCCAGCATTTT	CASSKAENQPQHF
.	TRBV6-1	TRBJ1-3	.	TGTGCCAGCAGTGAAGCGCCGGATCGGGGAAACACCATATATTTT	CASSEAPDRGNTIYF
.	TRBV12-3/TRBV12-4	TRBJ1-2	.	TGTGCCAGCAGTTCGATTTCCTGGGGCTATGGCTACACCTTC	CASSSISWGYGYTF
.	TRBV11-2	TRBJ1-2	many	TGTGCCAGCAGCCCATTCTGGACATCCGGGGGCTACACCTTC	CASSPFWTSGGYTF
TRBD1	TRBV6-1	TRBJ1-1	many	TGTGCCAGCAGCACGGACAGGGAGGCTTTCTTT	CASSTDREAFF
.	TRBV5-1	TRBJ2-2	many	TGCGCCAGCCACACCTTGACCCTGAACACCGGGGAGCTGTTTTTT	CASHTLTLNTGELFF
TRBD1	TRBV24-1	TRBJ1-5	many	TGTGCCACCAGTGATTCCTCAGGACAGGCCTCCAATCAGCCCCAGCATTTT	CATSDSSGQASNQPQHF
.	TRBV4-1	TRBJ2-7	.	TGCGCCAGCAGCCGGCTGAAGTCGGCAGGGGCCTACGAGCAGTACTTC	CASSRLKSAGAYEQYF
.	TRBV7-2	TRBJ1-2	many	TGTGCCAGCAGCTTAGCACAGGGAGACTATGGCTACACCTTC	CASSLAQGDYGYTF
TRBD1	TRBV12-3/TRBV12-4	TRBJ1-2	many	TGTGCCACCACTCCGGGACAGGGGTTTGGGGGCTACACCTTC	CATTPGQGFGGYTF
.	TRBV19	TRBJ1-1	many	TGTGCCAGTAGTATGGAAATACAGGGACGCACTGAAGCTTTCTTT	CASSMEIQGRTEAFF
TRBD1	TRBV6-1	TRBJ1-1	.	TGTGCCAGCACCGACAGGGCCCTCGGGAACACTGAAGCTTTCTTT	CASTDRALGNTEAFF
.	TRBV25-1	TRBJ1-2	many	TGTGCCAGCAGTGAAAAGGGGAACTATGGCTACACCTTC	CASSEKGNYGYTF
.	TRBV19	TRBJ2-5	many	TGTGCCAGTAGTATAGTTACAACCCGACAAGAGACCCAGTACTTC	CASSIVTTRQETQYF
TRBD1	TRBV5-1	TRBJ1-5	many	TGCGCCAGCAGCCTGTCAGGGGGCAACAATCAGCCCCAGCATTTT	CASSLSGGNNQPQHF
.	TRBV12-3/TRBV12-4	TRBJ1-2	.	TGTGCCAGCAGTTTTGGGCTAATCTATGGAAGCTACACCTTC	CASSFGLIYGSYTF
.	TRBV12-3/TRBV12-4	TRBJ1-5	.	TGTGCCAGCAGTTTGGCAGGGGCTGGCAATCATCCCCAGCATTTT	CASSLAGAGNHPQHF
TRBD2	TRBV5-4	TRBJ2-7	many	TGTGCCAGCAGCTTGGTGAGCGGGGGGCGGGAGCAGTACTTC	CASSLVSGGREQYF
.	TRBV9	TRBJ1-2	few	TGTGCCAGCAGCCCCCGACCCTTAGCTAACTATGGCTACACCTTC	CASSPRPLANYGYTF
TRBD2	TRBV7-2	TRBJ2-5	.	TGTGCCAGCAGCCAACTTAGCGGAGGGAGGGCCCAGTACTTC	CASSQLSGGRAQYF
TRBD1	TRBV7-2	TRBJ1-6	few	TGTGCCAGCAGCTTAGCGCAGGGACAGCCGAGTTCACCCCTCCACTTT	CASSLAQGQPSSPLHF
.	TRBV25-1	TRBJ1-5	many	TGTGCCAGCAGTGACCCCAAGTCGGATCAGCCCCAGCATTTT	CASSDPKSDQPQHF
.	TRBV24-1	TRBJ1-3	many	TGTGCCACCAGTGATCCGAGCTCTGGAAACACCATATATTTT	CATSDPSSGNTIYF
.	TRBV20-1	TRBJ2-7	many	TGCAGTGCAAGCCAGGAGGTCCTCTACGAGCAGTACTTC	CSASQEVLYEQYF
TRBD2	TRBV20-1	TRBJ2-5	many	TGCAGTGCCAACGTAGCGGGGAGCCAAGAGACCCAGTACTTC	CSANVAGSQETQYF
.	TRBV20-1	TRBJ1-2	many	TGCAGTGCTAGAGATTTACGGGGAGACTATGGCTACACCTTC	CSARDLRGDYGYTF
.	TRBV28	TRBJ1-6	many	TGTGCCAGCAGTTCGACAGCCTATAATTCACCCCTCCACTTT	CASSSTAYNSPLHF
TRBD2	TRBV11-2	TRBJ2-7	many	TGTGCCAGCAGCTTCCTACGCGGGGCGGGAGGCTACGAGCAGTACTTC	CASSFLRGAGGYEQYF
TRBD2	TRBV27	TRBJ2-5	many	TGTGCCAGCAGTAAGCGGGGCCGTACCGAAGAGACCCAGTACTTC	CASSKRGRTEETQYF
.	TRBV19	TRBJ1-2	many	TGTGCCAGTAGTCGACTCGGCCGGGAAATGAACTATGGCTACACCTTC	CASSRLGREMNYGYTF
.	TRBV2	TRBJ1-1	many	TGTGCCAGCAGGGTGTTCGGGGGCGACACTGAAGCTTTCTTT	CASRVFGGDTEAFF